These T cell receptor beta chains were read from a single sample in a study of blood T cells in healthy people across ages. TCRdb called the 5' RACE reads again in MiXCR, with one record for every CDR3 protein. The table has about 1.4 million distinct CDR3 sequences, roughly 64% seen once. The sequencing input was blood. These receptors originate from a man between 18 and 35 years old in good health. The CDR3 runs from the conserved cysteine through the conserved F or W. Each record gives: J gene, clone size, D gene, V gene, CDR3 DNA, CDR3 protein. The D gene is left open where the match is weak. The listing skips clone size in some rows; elsewhere it reads once, few, many or a size class.

J gene: TRBJ2-7
clone size: .
D gene: TRBD1
V gene: TRBV10-2
CDR3 DNA: TGCGCCAGCAGTGAGTCGGGGAAAATGGACAGGCTACCATCCTACGAGCAGTACTTC
CDR3 protein: CASSESGKMDRLPSYEQYF

J gene: TRBJ2-3
clone size: .
D gene: TRBD2
V gene: TRBV5-5
CDR3 DNA: TGTGCCAGCAGCTTAAGGTCCAGACTAGCGGGGTCAGATACGCAGTATTTT
CDR3 protein: CASSLRSRLAGSDTQYF

J gene: TRBJ2-7
clone size: .
D gene: .
V gene: TRBV4-1
CDR3 DNA: TGCGCCAGCAGCCTCCAAAGGGGCACCCTCTACGAGCAGTACTTC
CDR3 protein: CASSLQRGTLYEQYF

J gene: TRBJ2-5
clone size: .
D gene: .
V gene: TRBV10-3
CDR3 DNA: TGTGCCATCAGCTCGAACCCGAGACACCCCCAAGAGACCCAGTACTTC
CDR3 protein: CAISSNPRHPQETQYF

J gene: TRBJ2-5
clone size: few
D gene: TRBD1
V gene: TRBV29-1
CDR3 DNA: TGCAGCGCCCGTCAGACAGGGGGTAAAGAGACCCAGTACTTC
CDR3 protein: CSARQTGGKETQYF

J gene: TRBJ1-2
clone size: .
D gene: .
V gene: TRBV6-1
CDR3 DNA: TGTGCCAGCAGGACTCGGGTGTTTAACTATGGCTACACCTTC
CDR3 protein: CASRTRVFNYGYTF

J gene: TRBJ2-7
clone size: once
D gene: .
V gene: TRBV3-1
CDR3 DNA: TGTGCCAGCAGAAGTGCCGGGAATACCGACGAGCAGTACTTC
CDR3 protein: CASRSAGNTDEQYF

J gene: TRBJ2-7
clone size: .
D gene: .
V gene: TRBV6-6
CDR3 DNA: TGTGCCAGCAGTTACGCGACCCACTACGAGCAGTACTTC
CDR3 protein: CASSYATHYEQYF

J gene: TRBJ2-5
clone size: few
D gene: .
V gene: TRBV4-1
CDR3 DNA: TGCGCCAGCAGCCCGACGGCCGGTAGAGAGACCCAGTACTTC
CDR3 protein: CASSPTAGRETQYF

J gene: TRBJ2-5
clone size: .
D gene: TRBD2
V gene: TRBV12-3/TRBV12-4
CDR3 DNA: TGTGCCAGCAGGCTAGCGGGAGGGAACCAAGATACCCAGTACTTC
CDR3 protein: CASRLAGGNQDTQYF

J gene: TRBJ2-1
clone size: .
D gene: .
V gene: TRBV4-3
CDR3 DNA: TGCGCCAGCAGCCAAGTGAGGAGCGCCTACAATGAGCAGTTCTTC
CDR3 protein: CASSQVRSAYNEQFF

J gene: TRBJ1-4
clone size: .
D gene: .
V gene: TRBV4-2
CDR3 DNA: TGTGCCAGCAGCATAAGACAGGCAACTAATGAAAAACTGTTTTTT
CDR3 protein: CASSIRQATNEKLFF

J gene: TRBJ2-1
clone size: .
D gene: TRBD2
V gene: TRBV11-2
CDR3 DNA: TGTGCCAGCAGCTTAGGGGGGACTAGCGGCCGCTCCTACAATGAGCAGTTCTTC
CDR3 protein: CASSLGGTSGRSYNEQFF

J gene: TRBJ2-7
clone size: few
D gene: .
V gene: TRBV20-1
CDR3 DNA: TGCAGTGCTAGGTCCTGGCCAGCAAGCTCCTACGAGCAGTACTTC
CDR3 protein: CSARSWPASSYEQYF

J gene: TRBJ2-7
clone size: few
D gene: TRBD2
V gene: TRBV4-1
CDR3 DNA: TGCGCCAGTAGCCAAAATCTAGCGGGACGGAACGAGCAGTACTTC
CDR3 protein: CASSQNLAGRNEQYF

J gene: TRBJ2-4
clone size: .
D gene: TRBD1
V gene: TRBV3-1
CDR3 DNA: TGTGCCAGCAGCCAAAGCCAGGGGGCGCAAAACATTCAGTACTTC
CDR3 protein: CASSQSQGAQNIQYF